Presented here are 23 T cell receptor beta chains from one specimen sequenced in a study of CD8 T cells in Susac syndrome. Random hexamers primed reverse transcription of 0.5 to 1 ug RNA. From the immunoSEQ multiplex PCR reads, TCRdb called clonotypes with MiXCR, one entry per CDR3 protein. Of about 150,000 distinct CDR3 sequences in the sample, roughly 96% were seen once. Input material: CD4+ T cells from PBMCs. These receptors were taken from a human donor with Susac syndrome.

The chain uses TRBV5-1 and TRBJ2-5; D possibly uses TRBD1 or TRBD2 (5 bases each). The V end was cut by 0 bases, the J end by 0 bases, with 12 bases between. The CDR3 runs 16 residues. In germline, CDR1 is SGHRS, CDR2 YFSETQ. DNA of the CDR3: TGCGCCAGCAGCTTGGGGTTGGGACGGAACCAAGAGACCCAGTACTTC. The encoded protein is CASSLGLGRNQETQYF.

In this sample, this clonotype turned up once. The rearrangement links TRBV2 to TRBJ1-5, with 9 bases matching TRBD1. The CDR3 sequence is 15 residues long. The V segment lost 8 bases and the J segment 7 bases; nucleotides outside the gene matches: 12. Germline V lookup: CDR1 SNHLY, CDR2 FYNNEI. CDR3 in DNA: TGTGCCAGCCTTAGGGACAGGGCTAGCGGGCAGCCCCAGCATTTT. As protein: CASLRDRASGQPQHF.

This clonotype has just a few counts. The chain carries TRBV20-1 and TRBJ2-7, with unresolved D. Trimming shortened V by 2 bases and J by 0 bases, and 5 bases separated the two germline ends. The germline gives CDR1 DFQATT, CDR2 SNEGSKA (reference sequence). CDR3 size: 12 residues. The CDR3: CSARLGSYEQYF. The CDR3 DNA reads as TGCAGTGCTAGATTGGGCTCCTACGAGCAGTACTTC.

This chain connects TRBV29-1 to TRBJ2-3; D is possibly TRBD1 or TRBD2 (6 bases each). Per the germline V gene, CDR1 is SQVTM and CDR2 is ANQGSEA. The V and J ends lost 4 bases and 5 bases respectively, with 19 bases between them. The CDR3 totals 15 residues. The CDR3 sequence: CSVGDFGGRGDTQYF. The DNA for the CDR3 is TGCAGCGTTGGGGACTTCGGGGGCCGTGGAGATACGCAGTATTTT.

The rearrangement links TRBV6-6 to TRBJ1-6; D unclear. Germline loops: CDR1 MNHNY, CDR2 SVGAGI (reference sequence). The ends were cut back, 6 bases at V and 5 bases at J, with 17 bases in the middle. The CDR3 has 16 amino acids. The CDR3 DNA reads as TGTGCCAGCAGGACACAAAGGACGGCCGATAATTCACCCCTCCACTTT. It specifies CASRTQRTADNSPLHF.

In this sample, this clonotype turned up once. The gene calls are TRBV5-1 and TRBJ2-2; D is ambiguous. Germline assignment: CDR1 SGHRS and CDR2 YFSETQ. This CDR3 comprises 15 residues. V was pared by 7 bases and J by 0 bases, with 13 bases between. CDR3 loop: CASLVNPSNTGELFF. In nucleotides, the CDR3 is TGCGCCAGCCTGGTCAACCCATCGAACACCGGGGAGCTGTTTTTT. Full variable domain (missing parts from reference TRBV5-1 and TRBJ2-2): KAGVTQTPRYLIKTRGQQVTLSCSPISGHRSVSWYQQTPGQGLQFLFEYFSETQRNKGNFPGRFSGRQFSNSRSEMNVSTLELGDSALYLCASLVNPSNTGELFFGEGSRLTVL.

The chain couples TRBV19 to TRBJ2-2; D is undetermined. The CDR3 length is 14 residues. The V end was cut by 5 bases, the J end by 1 base, with 8 bases between. The germline V gene encodes CDR1 LNHDA and CDR2 SQIVND (reference sequence). DNA of the CDR3: TGTGCCAGTAGTCCGAAGGGGAACACCGGGGAGCTGTTTTTT. It translates to CASSPKGNTGELFF. The complete variable domain, with remaining parts taken from reference TRBV19 and TRBJ2-2, reads DGGITQSPKYLFRKEGQNVTLSCEQNLNHDAMYWYRQDPGQGLRLIYYSQIVNDFQKGDIAEGYSVSREKKESFPLTVTSAQKNPTAFYLCASSPKGNTGELFFGEGSRLTVL.

The chain is built from TRBV6-5 and TRBJ2-7; perhaps TRBD1 as D (6 bases). Germline V gene lookup returns CDR1 MNHEY and CDR2 SVGAGI. This CDR3 has 13 amino acids. V was shortened by 5 bases and J by 6 bases, with 14 bases between the two germline ends. The CDR3 sequence: CASSPTGNREQYF. The CDR3, as DNA: TGTGCCAGCAGTCCCACAGGGAACCGCGAGCAGTACTTC.

This chain uses TRBV6-2 or TRBV6-3 with TRBJ2-2; D call uncertain. This CDR3 is built from 15 residues. Trimming removed 6 bases from V and 2 bases from J, with 13 bases in between. Germline V gene sequence: CDR1 MNHEY, CDR2 SVGEGT. CDR3 nucleotide sequence: TGTGCCAGCAGAAAGACGGATCCTAACACCGGGGAGCTGTTTTTT. This gives the protein CASRKTDPNTGELFF.

The rearrangement joins TRBV5-1 to TRBJ2-5; 9 positions agree with TRBD1. V shed 3 bases, J shed 7 bases, and the junction held 7 bases outside the gene matches. Germline V gene sequence: CDR1 SGHRS, CDR2 YFSETQ. CDR3 length equals 14 residues. This CDR3 is CASSWGQGAMTQYF. The CDR3 DNA sequence: TGCGCCAGCAGCTGGGGACAGGGCGCAATGACCCAGTACTTC.

This chain links TRBV5-1 with TRBJ2-7; TRBD1 aligns across 8 bases. Trimming at V came to 4 bases and at J to 5 bases, leaving 11 bases not matched to a gene. This CDR3 is built from 15 residues. Germline CDR1 is SGHRS and CDR2 is YFSETQ. In nucleotides, the CDR3 is TGCGCCAGCAGCCAGCCTATCAGGGGGCGACACGAGCAGTACTTC. The encoded protein is CASSQPIRGRHEQYF.

The chain recombines TRBV10-2 with TRBJ1-4; D gene unclear. Looked up from germline, CDR1 is WSHSY and CDR2 is SAAADI. Trimming took off 4 bases at V and 8 bases at J, with 11 bases between the two ends. The CDR3 extends over 13 amino acids. In nucleotides, the CDR3 is TGCGCCAGCAGTGCCGGAGATAGCGAAAAACTGTTTTTT. This sequence encodes CASSAGDSEKLFF.

The chain is built from TRBV4-2 and TRBJ2-7; tentatively, D is TRBD1 (5 bases). In germline, CDR1 is LGHNA, CDR2 YNFKEQ. V dropped 2 bases and J dropped 6 bases, with 14 bases sitting between them. The CDR3 is 14 residues long. CDR3 sequence: CASSQSSQASEQYF. The CDR3 DNA is TGTGCCAGCAGCCAATCCTCACAGGCAAGCGAGCAGTACTTC.

The chain carries TRBV6-5 and TRBJ2-7, with D perhaps matching TRBD1 (6 bases). From germline, CDR1 is MNHEY and CDR2 SVGAGI. Trimming took off 9 bases at V and 6 bases at J, with 18 bases between the two ends. The CDR3 extends over 13 amino acids. The CDR3 sequence is CASKGGTRGEQYF. DNA for the CDR3: TGTGCCAGTAAAGGGGGAACCCGGGGCGAGCAGTACTTC.

This clonotype showed up just once. The chain carries TRBV15 and TRBJ1-2; 7 bases fit TRBD1. Germline CDR1 LNHNV, CDR2 YYDKDF (reference sequence). V shed 0 bases, J shed 7 bases, and the junction held 8 bases outside the gene matches. The CDR3 runs to 15 residues. CDR3 loop: CATSRDRNRGVGYTF. The CDR3 nucleotides are TGTGCCACCAGCAGAGATCGGAACAGGGGAGTTGGCTACACCTTC.

The V call is TRBV5-6, the J call TRBJ1-6; D call uncertain. Trimming left V 4 bases short and J 3 bases short, with 14 bases between. Germline V gene lookup returns CDR1 SGHDT and CDR2 YYEEEE. This CDR3 has 16 residues. CDR3 sequence: CASSLRSGVYNSPLHF. As DNA, the CDR3 is TGTGCCAGCAGCCTCCGGAGCGGAGTCTATAATTCACCCCTCCACTTT.

V usage is TRBV7-2 and J usage is TRBJ1-2, with TRBD1 identical over 7 bases. Germline CDR1 SGHTA, CDR2 FQGNSA. The CDR3 is made up of 13 amino acids. The J segment lost 8 bases and the V segment lost 4 bases, leaving 7 bases of the junction unmatched. The CDR3, as DNA: TGTGCCAGCAGCTCCCAGGGGGTTCGGGGCTACACCTTC. The encoded protein is CASSSQGVRGYTF.

V is TRBV29-1 and J is TRBJ2-7; TRBD2 matches at 8 bases. The CDR3 sequence is 16 residues long. Germline V gives CDR1 SQVTM, CDR2 ANQGSEA. V lost 6 bases to trimming and J lost 4 bases; unmatched junction nucleotides: 17. The CDR3 sequence: CSVAGRRGEDPYEQYF. Written as DNA, the CDR3 is TGCAGCGTGGCCGGACGGCGGGGGGAGGACCCATACGAGCAGTACTTC.

The chain uses TRBV5-1 and TRBJ2-5; 7 bases are a match to TRBD2. Germline V gives CDR1 SGHRS, CDR2 YFSETQ. V shed 5 bases and J 4 bases; nucleotides not matched to a gene: 11. The CDR3 sequence is 15 residues long. CDR3 protein: CASSGASGTGETQYF. The CDR3 region has the DNA TGCGCCAGCAGTGGTGCTAGCGGCACTGGAGAGACCCAGTACTTC.

The chain joins TRBV29-1 to TRBJ2-5; TRBD1 or TRBD2 may be the D gene (5 bases each). Germline V lookup: CDR1 SQVTM, CDR2 ANQGSEA. The CDR3 extends over 14 amino acids. V was clipped by 7 bases and J by 5 bases, with 20 bases between them. The CDR3 region is CSANPNIGAETQYF. DNA for the CDR3: TGCAGCGCCAACCCAAATATCGGGGCCGAGACCCAGTACTTC.

The rearrangement joins TRBV20-1 to TRBJ1-1; D is uncertain. This CDR3 spans 15 amino acids. Trimming took off 0 bases at V and 5 bases at J, with 16 bases between the two ends. Germline assignment: CDR1 DFQATT and CDR2 SNEGSKA (reference sequence). The CDR3 sequence: CSARDAAQTVTEAFF. For the CDR3, the DNA is TGCAGTGCTAGAGATGCTGCCCAGACGGTTACTGAAGCTTTCTTT.

The rearrangement links TRBV9 to TRBJ1-6; D gene unclear. Germline CDR1 and CDR2: SGDLS and YYNGEE. The CDR3 runs to 15 residues. V dropped 3 bases and J dropped 0 bases, with 7 bases sitting between them. Here the CDR3 reads CASSAASSYNSPLHF. DNA for the CDR3: TGTGCCAGCAGCGCCGCGAGCTCCTATAATTCACCCCTCCACTTT.

This chain links TRBV20-1 with TRBJ2-1, with 11 nucleotides matching TRBD2. Per the germline V gene, CDR1 is DFQATT and CDR2 is SNEGSKA (reference sequence). V was pared by 5 bases and J by 4 bases, with 4 bases of the junction left unmatched. The CDR3 is 14 amino acids. The CDR3 DNA follows: TGCAGTGCTCCGACTAGCGGGGATTACAATGAGCAGTTCTTC. Translating it yields CSAPTSGDYNEQFF.